Shown below are 10 T cell receptor beta chains from a single sample sequenced in a study of cytomegalovirus exposure and HLA in healthy donors. PCR was performed using 60 Vbeta and 13 Jbeta primers. The assay was immunoSEQ multiplex PCR, and TCRdb's table has in-frame clones only and misses some. This sample has about 160,000 clones; roughly 80% occur once, and the top ten carry 1.4%. The material sequenced was PBMCs. The receptors stem from a woman aged 30 to 39 in good health and CMV-seronegative.

The chain carries TRBV27 and TRBJ2-7; D is undetermined. CDR1 and CDR2 (germline): MNHEY, SMNVEV (reference sequence). With 5 bases removed from V and 5 bases from J, the gap between germline ends came to 13 bases. The CDR3 runs to 13 residues. The CDR3 spells CASSLLSGHEQYF. The CDR3 DNA sequence: TGTGCCAGCAGTCTTCTTTCAGGCCACGAGCAGTACTTC.

This chain links TRBV6-6 with TRBJ1-5; D remains unclear. V was shortened by 2 bases and J by 9 bases, with 8 bases between the two germline ends. The CDR3 is 12 residues long. Germline V gives CDR1 MNHNY, CDR2 SVGAGI (reference sequence). DNA for the CDR3: TGTGCCAGCAGTTACCCGAGTGGGCCCCAGCATTTT. This codes for CASSYPSGPQHF.

V is TRBV28 and J is TRBJ2-1; TRBD1 matches at 12 bases. The CDR3 loop spans 14 amino acids. The J segment lost 8 bases and the V segment lost 8 bases, leaving 7 bases of the junction unmatched. Germline CDR1 MDHEN, CDR2 SYDVKM. CDR3 bases: TGTGCCAGCGGGCCGGGACAGGGGGCTTATGAGCAGTTCTTC. Protein product: CASGPGQGAYEQFF.

V is TRBV12-5 and J is TRBJ2-1; a possible D gene is TRBD2 (6 bases). V lost 0 bases and J 7 bases, leaving 16 bases between the germline ends. The length of the CDR3 is 16 residues. Germline V gene lookup returns CDR1 LGHNT and CDR2 FRNRAP. CDR3 in amino acids: CASGLVLAGLGNEQFF. The CDR3 DNA reads TGTGCTAGTGGTTTGGTACTTGCGGGACTTGGGAATGAGCAGTTCTTC.

This clone appeared a few times. The chain employs TRBV6-5 and TRBJ1-6; no firm D call. The V and J ends lost 5 bases and 8 bases respectively, with 13 bases between them. The CDR3 runs to 14 residues. CDR1 and CDR2 (germline): MNHEY, SVGAGI. Written as DNA, the CDR3 is TGTGCCAGCAGTGAACATGCGGTGGATTCACCCCTCCACTTT. Amino acid sequence: CASSEHAVDSPLHF.

This clone came up a few times. Here the CDR3 DNA reads TGTGTTTTCAAGGAGAAGCCGGCATACGAGCAGTACTTC. Its protein is CVFKEKPAYEQYF. The V and J genes are TRBV7-8 and TRBJ2-5; D is unresolved. The last part of the DNA fits TRBJ2-7 better; the J call may be wrong. The CDR3 covers 13 residues. From germline, CDR1 is SGHVS and CDR2 FQNEAQ.

The rearrangement links TRBV5-1 to TRBJ2-5; a possible D gene is TRBD2 (6 bases). CDR3 length: 14 residues. Deletions cut 4 bases from V and 5 bases from J, with 15 bases between. Germline CDR1 reads SGHRS; CDR2 reads YFSETQ. CDR3 protein: CASSPAGAGETQYF. CDR3 DNA sequence: TGCGCCAGCAGCCCCGCTGGGGCGGGGGAGACCCAGTACTTC.

V and J are TRBV5-1 and TRBJ1-4; D may be TRBD1 (6 bases). Germline-derived CDR1 and CDR2 are SGHRS and YFSETQ. This CDR3 comprises 15 residues. V lost 2 bases and J lost 4, with 12 bases in between. CDR3 coding DNA: TGCGCCAGCAGCTTCAGGCCACAGGGTAATGAAAAACTGTTTTTT. Its protein product is CASSFRPQGNEKLFF.

V and J are TRBV30 and TRBJ1-2, with 7 bases fitting TRBD1. The length of the CDR3 is 13 residues. Trimming removed 2 bases from V and 5 bases from J; junction bases left unmatched: 5. In germline, CDR1 is GTSNPN, CDR2 SVGIG (reference sequence). CDR3 DNA sequence: TGTGCCTGGAGTCCCGGGACAGTATATGGCTACACCTTC. Translated: CAWSPGTVYGYTF.

V is TRBV30 and J is TRBJ2-1, with 7 positions matching TRBD1. Trimming removed 0 bases from V and 1 base from J; junction bases left unmatched: 9. This CDR3 has 17 amino acids. Germline CDR1 reads GTSNPN; CDR2 reads SVGIG (reference sequence). Here the CDR3 reads CAWSVQGHRRSYNEQFF. Written as DNA, the CDR3 is TGTGCCTGGAGTGTACAGGGGCACCGAAGGTCCTACAATGAGCAGTTCTTC.